One sample yielded the 26 T cell receptor beta chains listed below, sequenced in a study of T cells after yellow fever vaccination. Each CDR3 protein is one row after TCRdb ran MiXCR on the 5' RACE reads. The data show about 310,000 distinct CDR3 sequences, with approximately 3.9% seen just once and about a quarter held by the top ten. The sample in question was PBMCs, obtained on the day of the yellow fever booster vaccination. All receptors derive from a man between 18 and 35 years old who received the YFV17D yellow fever vaccine.

The genes are TRBV5-1 and TRBJ1-1; weak D call: TRBD1 (5 bases). The CDR3 runs to 14 residues. From germline, CDR1 is SGHRS and CDR2 YFSETQ. Trimming took 2 bases from V and 8 from J, leaving 16 bases between them. The chain's CDR3 is CASSLTGFPGEAFF. In DNA, the CDR3 is TGCGCCAGCAGCTTAACAGGTTTCCCGGGGGAAGCTTTCTTT.

This clonotype was counted only a few times. J is TRBJ2-7 and V is TRBV7-9; either TRBD1 or TRBD2 may fit D (6 bases each). V lost 2 bases, J lost 6 bases, and 14 bases lay in between. The germline CDR1 and CDR2 sequences are SEHNR and FQNEAQ (reference sequence). This CDR3 has 14 residues. CDR3: CASSLIGGGTEQYV. CDR3 DNA sequence: TGTGCCAGCAGCTTAATCGGAGGGGGTACCGAGCAGTACGTC.

This clonotype was recorded at least ten times. The V call is TRBV27, the J call TRBJ2-3, with D perhaps matching TRBD1 (5 bases). Germline-derived CDR1 and CDR2 are MNHEY and SMNVEV (reference sequence). The germline V and J ends were trimmed by 2 bases and 6 bases, with 15 bases remaining between them. The CDR3 consists of 15 residues. The CDR3 sequence: CASSLRGGYGDTQYF. CDR3 coding DNA: TGTGCCAGCAGTTTAAGGGGTGGTTATGGGGATACGCAGTATTTT.

This clonotype came up many times. This sequence joins TRBV4-1 and TRBJ1-4; the match to TRBD1 covers 9 bases. CDR3 size: 17 residues. Germline-derived CDR1 and CDR2 are MGHRA and YSYEKL. V lost 1 base and J lost 8; bases outside the gene matches: 11. The CDR3 here is CASSQGLTGTGKEKLFF. The CDR3 nucleotides are TGCGCCAGCAGCCAAGGACTGACCGGGACAGGGAAGGAAAAACTGTTTTTT.

This clonotype was seen ten or more times. V is TRBV6-5 and J is TRBJ2-1; D possibly corresponds to TRBD1 (7 bases). The V and J ends lost 6 bases and 7 bases respectively, with 19 bases between them. The CDR3 has 15 residues. The germline V gene encodes CDR1 MNHEY and CDR2 SVGAGI. Here the CDR3 DNA reads TGTGCCAGCAGCGCCGCGGGGCCAGGGGGTAATGAGCAGTTCTTC. As protein: CASSAAGPGGNEQFF.

This clonotype was seen a handful of times. The chain combines TRBV20-1 with TRBJ2-1; either TRBD1 or TRBD2 may supply D (5 bases each). This CDR3 contains 13 residues. V gave up 5 bases and J gave up 5 bases, with 13 bases separating them. The germline CDR1 and CDR2 sequences are DFQATT and SNEGSKA (reference sequence). CDR3 protein: CSAYGTFNNEQFF. In nucleotides, the CDR3 is TGCAGTGCTTACGGGACGTTCAACAATGAGCAGTTCTTC.

This clonotype has at least ten counts. The chain couples TRBV9 to TRBJ1-5; 8 nucleotides align to TRBD1. Germline assignment: CDR1 SGDLS and CDR2 YYNGEE. J gave up 5 bases and V 4 bases, and 5 bases lay outside the gene matches. The CDR3 is 14 residues long. The CDR3 region is CASSRGQGDQPQHF. In nucleotides, the CDR3 is TGTGCCAGCAGCCGAGGACAGGGTGATCAGCCCCAGCATTTT.

J is TRBJ1-3 and V is TRBV20-1; D remains unclear. In germline, CDR1 is DFQATT, CDR2 SNEGSKA (reference sequence). The V end lost 6 bases, the J end lost 0 bases, and 12 bases lay between the germline ends. This CDR3 spans 14 amino acids. CDR3 nucleotide sequence: TGCAGTGCACCGGACCCCCGCTCTGGAAACACCATATATTTT. Protein sequence: CSAPDPRSGNTIYF.

This clonotype occurred a few times. The rearrangement uses TRBV18 and TRBJ2-1; TRBD2 is a possible D gene (5 bases). V was trimmed by 3 bases and J by 10 bases, leaving 13 bases between them. The CDR3 totals 13 residues. Germline-derived CDR1 and CDR2 are KGHSH and LQKENI. The CDR3 protein is CASSPRSPGEQFF. In DNA form, the CDR3 reads TGTGCCAGCTCACCTCGATCCCCGGGGGAGCAGTTCTTC.

This clonotype showed up many times. The V gene is TRBV20-1, the J gene TRBJ2-3; D may be TRBD2 (7 bases). V lost 0 bases, J lost 2 bases, and 24 bases lay in between. This CDR3 region has 19 residues. Germline CDR1 reads DFQATT; CDR2 reads SNEGSKA (reference sequence). CDR3: CSAREADGGPTLITDTQYF. CDR3 nucleotide sequence: TGCAGTGCTAGAGAGGCGGACGGGGGGCCTACCCTTATCACAGATACGCAGTATTTT.

This clonotype was found many times. As DNA, the CDR3 is TGTGCCAGCAGCTTAGCGCATGGGTATAGGGAGACCCAGTACTTC. Translating it yields CASSLAHGYRETQYF. The chain combines TRBV7-9 with TRBJ2-5; D unclear. The germline V and J ends were trimmed by 0 bases and 5 bases, with 13 bases remaining between them. The length of the CDR3 is 15 residues. Germline V CDR1 and CDR2: SEHNR, FQNEAQ (reference sequence). The variable domain in full, with the rest retrieved from reference TRBV7-9 and TRBJ2-5, is DTGVSQNPRHKITKRGQNVTFRCDPISEHNRLYWYRQTLGQGPEFLTYFQNEAQLEKSRLLSDRFSAERPKGSFSTLEIQRTEQGDSAMYLCASSLAHGYRETQYFGPGTRLLVL.

This clonotype has a handful of counts. J is TRBJ2-3 and V is TRBV6-2 or TRBV6-3; D remains unclear. This CDR3 spans 18 amino acids. Trimming took 3 bases from V and 2 from J, leaving 21 bases between them. Germline lookup yields CDR1 MNHEY and CDR2 SVGEGT. The CDR3 region has the DNA TGTGCCAGCAGTTATAATCAGTTCGGCAGCGAGACCACAGATACGCAGTATTTT. Translating it yields CASSYNQFGSETTDTQYF.

This clonotype occurred many times. The chain is built from TRBV7-2 and TRBJ1-2, with TRBD1 as a possible D gene (5 bases). V lost 4 bases, J lost 8 bases, and 23 bases lay in between. The CDR3 covers 16 residues. CDR1 SGHTA and CDR2 FQGNSA come from the germline V gene. CDR3 residues: CASSWGWDRSGGGYTF. The CDR3 coding sequence is TGTGCCAGCAGCTGGGGCTGGGACCGCTCCGGTGGAGGCTACACCTTC.

A few counts support this clonotype. The V gene is TRBV12-3 or TRBV12-4, the J gene TRBJ2-7; D is possibly TRBD1 (5 bases). The CDR3 has 13 amino acids. Deletions cut 3 bases from V and 1 base from J, with 7 bases between. CDR3 loop: CASSFAGSYEQYV. DNA of the CDR3: TGTGCCAGCAGTTTTGCAGGGTCCTACGAGCAGTACGTC.

The chain has TRBV7-8 and TRBJ1-6; a weak D match, TRBD1 (5 bases). The CDR3 has 16 amino acids. CDR1 and CDR2 from the germline V gene are SGHVS and FQNEAQ. Between the trimmed V and J ends, which lost 1 base and 14 bases, there was a span of 21 bases. For the CDR3, the DNA is TGTGCCAGCAGCTTAGATTCCGTGACAGCCCTTAGGACCCTCCACTTT. Its protein product is CASSLDSVTALRTLHF. The complete variable domain, with remaining parts taken from reference TRBV7-8 and TRBJ1-6, reads GAGVSQSPRYKVAKRGQDVALRCDPISGHVSLFWYQQALGQGPEFLTYFQNEAQLDKSGLPSDRFFAERPEGSVSTLKIQRTQQEDSAVYLCASSLDSVTALRTLHFGNGTRLTVT.

V and J are TRBV4-2 and TRBJ1-2; D possibly corresponds to TRBD1 (5 bases). Germline V CDR1 and CDR2: LGHNA, YNFKEQ. The V end lost 0 bases, the J end lost 1 base, and 6 bases lay between the germline ends. The CDR3 has 14 amino acids. In DNA form, the CDR3 reads TGTGCCAGCAGCCAAGAGGGGGTTAACTATGGCTACACCTTC. It encodes CASSQEGVNYGYTF.

The sample holds many counts of this clonotype. The junction does not match germline at one end; this may be a read error. This chain connects TRBV12-3 or TRBV12-4 to TRBJ2-1, with D tentatively TRBD1 (6 bases). The CDR3 contains 11 residues. DNA of the CDR3: TGTGCCAGCAGCTTGGACAGTTTGTTGATCTTC. Translated, it gives CASSLDSLLIF.

The chain is built from TRBV28 and TRBJ2-7, with 12 bases identical to TRBD1. The junction had 5 bases not matched to a gene; V was cut back by 6 bases and J by 5 bases. Germline V gene sequence: CDR1 MDHEN, CDR2 SYDVKM. CDR3 length equals 14 residues. In DNA, the CDR3 is TGTGCCAGCAGGACCGGGACAGGGGGCGACGAGCAGTACGTC. This translates into CASRTGTGGDEQYV.

The chain employs TRBV29-1 and TRBJ2-3; D remains ambiguous. The CDR3 runs 10 residues. Germline V CDR1 and CDR2: SQVTM, ANQGSEA. Trimming stripped 4 bases from V and 6 bases from J, with 5 bases between. In DNA, the CDR3 is TGCAGCGTTGTAAGGGATACGCAGTATTTT. Its translation is CSVVRDTQYF.

This clonotype was observed at least ten times. The gene calls are TRBV14 and TRBJ2-1; 9 bases are a match to TRBD1. After removal of 4 bases from V and 8 bases from J, the junction contained 12 bases not matched to a gene. Germline CDR1 and CDR2: SGHDN and FVKESK. CDR3 size: 16 residues. DNA of the CDR3: TGTGCCAGCAGCCTCTTTATGGGGGACAGGGTCGATGAGCAGTTCTTC. Residues: CASSLFMGDRVDEQFF.

This clonotype appeared many times. This rearrangement joins TRBV10-2 to TRBJ1-1; tentatively, D is TRBD1 (5 bases). This CDR3 has 15 amino acids. CDR1 and CDR2 from the germline V gene are WSHSY and SAAADI. Trimming removed 5 bases at V and 3 bases at J, with 16 bases between. The CDR3 sequence is CASSILRARDTEAFF. CDR3 DNA: TGCGCCAGCAGTATACTCAGGGCTAGGGACACTGAAGCTTTCTTT.

In this sample, this clonotype turned up a few times. V is TRBV19 and J is TRBJ2-5, with D perhaps matching TRBD1 (5 bases). Trimming cost V 1 base and J 3 bases, with 9 bases left between them. CDR1 is LNHDA and CDR2 is SQIVND in the germline V gene (reference sequence). CDR3 length: 14 amino acids. CDR3 bases: TGTGCCAGTAGTATAGTCTCCAGGGAAGAGACCCAGTACTTC. This gives the protein CASSIVSREETQYF.

This clonotype has a handful of counts. The chain couples TRBV6-5 to TRBJ1-1; D possibly corresponds to TRBD1 (6 bases). The CDR3 is 15 amino acids. Germline V lookup: CDR1 MNHEY, CDR2 SVGAGI. Deletions cut 0 bases from V and 4 bases from J, with 12 bases between. The CDR3 reads CASSYSGTTTTEAFF. The CDR3 nucleotides are TGTGCCAGCAGTTACTCGGGGACAACGACCACTGAAGCTTTCTTT.

This clonotype was counted at least ten times. The rearrangement joins TRBV6-1 to TRBJ1-6, with unresolved D. Germline CDR1 is MNHNS and CDR2 is SASEGT. V shed 4 bases and J shed 6 bases, with 10 bases lying between them. This CDR3 has 14 amino acids. The CDR3 here is CASSASGRNSPLHF. The DNA of the CDR3 is TGTGCCAGCAGTGCCTCCGGTCGTAATTCACCCCTCCACTTT.

This clonotype has a handful of counts. This sequence joins TRBV20-1 and TRBJ2-1; 8 bases line up with TRBD2. Germline values: CDR1 DFQATT, CDR2 SNEGSKA (reference sequence). The CDR3 is 15 residues long. The trim removed 6 bases at V and 4 bases at J, leaving 11 bases unmatched. This chain's CDR3 is CSASRRSGGYNEQFF. Here the CDR3 DNA reads TGCAGTGCCTCCAGGAGGAGCGGGGGTTACAATGAGCAGTTCTTC.

The chain is built from TRBV12-3 or TRBV12-4 and TRBJ2-5; tentative D call: TRBD1 (5 bases). This CDR3 contains 14 residues. Trimming shortened V by 1 base and J by 3 bases, and 9 bases separated the two germline ends. CDR3 protein: CASSLGTREETQYF. The CDR3 region has the DNA TGTGCCAGCAGTTTAGGGACCAGGGAAGAGACCCAGTACTTC.